The clone carrying this T cell receptor beta chain was recorded only once. Its antigen remains unknown. With a J-beta primer mix and a sample-barcoded 5' primer, a second PCR ran roughly 6 to 12 cycles. TCRdb processed the 5' RACE reads anew with MiXCR; each CDR3 protein has one entry. The table lists around 1,800,000 distinct CDR3 sequences, more than 35% of them singletons. The CDR3 consists of 16 residues. This sample was taken from a study of blood T cells in healthy people across ages. Sample donors were healthy Caucasian individuals that came from Russia, aged about 6 to 95. General observations from the study: A roughly linear fall in TCR beta diversity per million T cells was seen with increasing age.

The rearrangement links TRBV1 to TRBJ2-7. TRBV1 is classified as a pseudogene. The specimen was blood. The sequence was obtained from a human donor in good health. The CDR3 region is CTSSQGKGLASYEQYF. The CDR3 DNA is TGCACCAGCAGCCAAGGAAAAGGTTTAGCCTCCTACGAGCAGTACTTC.